This entry describes one T cell receptor (beta chain). Its antigen is unidentified. The data are from a study of blood T cells in healthy people across ages. Combining a sample-barcoded 5' primer with a J-beta primer mix, a second PCR ran for roughly 7 to 11 cycles. All cDNA molecules were each tagged by a template-switch adaptor with 12 random nucleotides. In TCRdb, the 5' RACE reads were re-called with MiXCR into one record per CDR3 protein. The profile shows 1.4 million to 1.5 million distinct CDR3 sequences, about 40% of them singletons. Study observations and caveats: Researchers said unsorted PBMCs prevented a conclusive naive versus antigen-experienced comparison.

Trimming left V 2 bases short and J 8 bases short, with 27 bases between. The CDR3 runs 18 residues. Per germline, CDR1 SGHDT and CDR2 YYEEEE. This TCR came from a woman aged 18-35 years in good health. The V call is TRBV5-6, the J call TRBJ2-3; D is undetermined. Sequenced: blood. The CDR3 loop reads CASSFSESGPPVVGTQYF. CDR3 sequence (DNA): TGTGCCAGCAGCTTTTCAGAATCAGGTCCCCCCGTGGTGGGTACGCAGTATTTT.